This T cell receptor (beta chain) was sequenced in a study of graft-versus-host responses after intestinal transplantation. Overall study context: Transplants were multivisceral, liver-intestinal, or isolated intestinal. The study gave all recipients anti-thymocyte globulin induction, then tacrolimus and steroids for about 3 years. Notes on the study in general: GvH clones appeared in recipient marrow, some first in ileum or blood. The study associated peak circulating GvH clone levels with early post-transplant HvG declines.

The V gene's germline CDR1 is SGDLS and CDR2 YYNGEE. CDR3 size: 16 residues. With 4 bases clipped from V and 7 bases from J, the junction kept 14 bases outside the gene matches. Regarding this clone: Its antigen remains unidentified.

Data came from immunoSEQ multiplex PCR; TCRdb stores just in-frame clones and leaves some out. The data hold about 100,000 clones, with over 75% observed a single time. The specimen comprised unstimulated CD4+ T cells sorted from spleen or lymph node cells, sampled before transplant. This chain connects TRBV9 to TRBJ2-7; 10 bases agree with TRBD2. This TCR derives from a human donor who was the organ donor for an intestinal transplant. The CDR3 sequence: CASSPDQRGGRGEQYF. The CDR3 DNA sequence: TGTGCCAGCAGCCCAGACCAGCGGGGGGGCCGGGGGGAGCAGTACTTC.